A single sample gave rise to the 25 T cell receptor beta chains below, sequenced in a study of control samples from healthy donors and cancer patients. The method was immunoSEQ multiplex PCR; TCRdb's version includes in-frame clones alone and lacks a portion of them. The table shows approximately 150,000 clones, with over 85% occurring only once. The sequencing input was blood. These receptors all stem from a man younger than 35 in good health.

The CDR3 region has the DNA TGCGCCAGCAGTGATCGCAGGGGGGTTTCAGAGACCCAGTACTTC. Encoded protein: CASSDRRGVSETQYF. V is TRBV10-1 and J is TRBJ2-5; perhaps TRBD1 as D (7 bases). CDR3 length: 15 amino acids. Trimming took 3 bases from V and 4 from J, leaving 15 bases between them. Germline assignment: CDR1 WNHNN and CDR2 SYGVQD (reference sequence).

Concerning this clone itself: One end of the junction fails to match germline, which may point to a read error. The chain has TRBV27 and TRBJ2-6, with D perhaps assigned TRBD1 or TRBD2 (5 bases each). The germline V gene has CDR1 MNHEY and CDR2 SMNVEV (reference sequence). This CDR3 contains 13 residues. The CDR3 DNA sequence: TGTGCCAGCAGTCCCCGGGACGGCAACCTCCTGACTTTC. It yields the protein CASSPRDGNLLTF.

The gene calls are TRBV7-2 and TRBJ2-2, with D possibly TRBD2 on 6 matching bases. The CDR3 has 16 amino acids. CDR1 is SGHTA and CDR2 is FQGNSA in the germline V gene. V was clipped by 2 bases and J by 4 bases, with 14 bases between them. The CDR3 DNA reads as TGTGCCAGCAGCTTATTCGCGGGGCCGGTCACCGGGGAGCTGTTTTTT. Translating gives CASSLFAGPVTGELFF. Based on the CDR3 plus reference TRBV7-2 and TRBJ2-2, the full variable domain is GAGVSQSPSNKVTEKGKDVELRCDPISGHTALYWYRQSLGQGLEFLIYFQGNSAPDKSGLPSDRFSAERTGGSVSTLTIQRTQQEDSAVYLCASSLFAGPVTGELFFGEGSRLTVL.

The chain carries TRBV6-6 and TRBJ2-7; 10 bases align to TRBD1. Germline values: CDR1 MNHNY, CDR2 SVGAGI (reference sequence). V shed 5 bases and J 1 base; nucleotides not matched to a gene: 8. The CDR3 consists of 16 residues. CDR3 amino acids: CASSRYGQGGSYEQYF. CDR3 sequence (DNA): TGTGCCAGCAGTCGATATGGACAGGGGGGTTCCTACGAGCAGTACTTC.

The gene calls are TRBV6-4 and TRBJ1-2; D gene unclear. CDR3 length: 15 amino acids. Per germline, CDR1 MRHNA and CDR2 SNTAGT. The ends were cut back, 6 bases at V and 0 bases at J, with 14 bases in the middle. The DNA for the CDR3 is TGTGCCAGCAGACCCGGGAATTTAGCTAACTATGGCTACACCTTC. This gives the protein CASRPGNLANYGYTF.

CDR3 nucleotides: TGTGCCAGCAGTCGGGACACCTCTGGCTACGAGCAGTACTTC. Protein: CASSRDTSGYEQYF. V gene TRBV5-4 combines with J gene TRBJ2-7; TRBD1 might be the D (6 bases). This CDR3 is built from 14 residues. Trimming pared 5 bases from V and 3 bases from J, leaving 15 bases between. Germline CDR1 SGHNT, CDR2 YYREEE (reference sequence).

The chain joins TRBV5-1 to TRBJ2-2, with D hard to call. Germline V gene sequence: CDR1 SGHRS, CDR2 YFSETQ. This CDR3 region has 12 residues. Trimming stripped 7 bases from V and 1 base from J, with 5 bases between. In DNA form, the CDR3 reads TGCGCCAGCCTCAAGAACACCGGGGAGCTGTTTTTT. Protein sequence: CASLKNTGELFF.

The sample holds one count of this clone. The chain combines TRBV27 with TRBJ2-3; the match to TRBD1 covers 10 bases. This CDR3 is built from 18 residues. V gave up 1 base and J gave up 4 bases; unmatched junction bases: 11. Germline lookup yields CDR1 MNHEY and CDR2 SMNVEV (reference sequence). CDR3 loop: CASSLYPAGQGEPDTQYF. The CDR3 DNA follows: TGTGCCAGCAGTTTATATCCAGCCGGACAGGGGGAACCAGATACGCAGTATTTT.

The CDR3 loop reads CASSLDRRQETQYF. The CDR3 coding sequence is TGTGCCAGCAGCTTAGATCGCAGGCAAGAGACCCAGTACTTC. The chain couples TRBV7-2 to TRBJ2-5, with D hard to call. This CDR3 spans 14 amino acids. The V gene lost 1 base and the J gene lost 2 bases, with 8 bases spanning the gap. Germline V CDR1 and CDR2: SGHTA, FQGNSA. The variable domain in full, with the rest retrieved from reference TRBV7-2 and TRBJ2-5, is GAGVSQSPSNKVTEKGKDVELRCDPISGHTALYWYRQSLGQGLEFLIYFQGNSAPDKSGLPSDRFSAERTGGSVSTLTIQRTQQEDSAVYLCASSLDRRQETQYFGPGTRLLVL.

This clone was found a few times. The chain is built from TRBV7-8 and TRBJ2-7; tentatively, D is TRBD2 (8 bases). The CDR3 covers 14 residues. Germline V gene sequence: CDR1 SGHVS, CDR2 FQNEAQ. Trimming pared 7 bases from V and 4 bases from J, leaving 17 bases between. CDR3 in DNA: TGTGCCAGCACGGGGGGGGACAGAGCATACGAGCAGTACTTC. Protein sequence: CASTGGDRAYEQYF.

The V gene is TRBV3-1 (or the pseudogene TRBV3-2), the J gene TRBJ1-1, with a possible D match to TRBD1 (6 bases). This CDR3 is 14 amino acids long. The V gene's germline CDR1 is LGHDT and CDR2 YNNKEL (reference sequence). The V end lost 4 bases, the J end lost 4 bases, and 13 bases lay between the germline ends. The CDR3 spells CASSLAWGATEAFF. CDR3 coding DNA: TGTGCCAGCAGCCTCGCGTGGGGGGCCACTGAAGCTTTCTTT.

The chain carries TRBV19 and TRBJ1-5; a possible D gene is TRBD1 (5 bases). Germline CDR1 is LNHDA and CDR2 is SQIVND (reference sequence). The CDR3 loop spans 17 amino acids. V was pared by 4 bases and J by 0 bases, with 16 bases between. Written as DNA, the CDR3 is TGTGCCAGTAGTACGTCAGCAGGGTCTTATAGCAATCAGCCCCAGCATTTT. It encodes CASSTSAGSYSNQPQHF. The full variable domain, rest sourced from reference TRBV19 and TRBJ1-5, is DGGITQSPKYLFRKEGQNVTLSCEQNLNHDAMYWYRQDPGQGLRLIYYSQIVNDFQKGDIAEGYSVSREKKESFPLTVTSAQKNPTAFYLCASSTSAGSYSNQPQHFGDGTRLSIL.

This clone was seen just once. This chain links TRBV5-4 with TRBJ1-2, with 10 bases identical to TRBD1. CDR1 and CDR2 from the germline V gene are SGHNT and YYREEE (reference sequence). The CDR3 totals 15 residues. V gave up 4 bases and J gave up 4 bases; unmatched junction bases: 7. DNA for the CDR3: TGTGCCAGCAGCCCCTGGACAGGGGGACTCTATGGCTACACCTTC. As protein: CASSPWTGGLYGYTF.

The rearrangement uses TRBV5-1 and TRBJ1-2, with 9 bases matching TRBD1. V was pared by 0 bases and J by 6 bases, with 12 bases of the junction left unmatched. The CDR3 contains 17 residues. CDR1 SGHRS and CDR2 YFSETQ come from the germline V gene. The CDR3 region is CASSLGNGPGQGHGYTF. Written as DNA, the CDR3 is TGCGCCAGCAGCTTGGGTAACGGGCCTGGACAGGGGCATGGCTACACCTTC.

CDR3 in DNA: TGTGCCACCAGTGATTTAGGGACTCCCTATGGCTACACCTTC. Its translation is CATSDLGTPYGYTF. The V gene is TRBV24-1, the J gene TRBJ1-2, with TRBD1 as a possible D gene (5 bases). CDR3 length: 14 residues. V lost 1 base and J lost 4, with 9 bases in between. Germline loops: CDR1 KGHDR, CDR2 SFDVKD.

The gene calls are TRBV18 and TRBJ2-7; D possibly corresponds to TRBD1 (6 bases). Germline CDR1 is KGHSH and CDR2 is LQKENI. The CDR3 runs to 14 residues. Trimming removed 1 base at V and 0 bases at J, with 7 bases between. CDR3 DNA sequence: TGTGCCAGCTCACCACGGGGGCCCTCCTACGAGCAGTACTTC. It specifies CASSPRGPSYEQYF. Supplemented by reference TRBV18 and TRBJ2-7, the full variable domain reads NAGVMQNPRHLVRRRGQEARLRCSPMKGHSHVYWYRQLPEEGLKFMVYLQKENIIDESGMPKERFSAEFPKEGPSILRIQQVVRGDSAAYFCASSPRGPSYEQYFGPGTRLTVT.

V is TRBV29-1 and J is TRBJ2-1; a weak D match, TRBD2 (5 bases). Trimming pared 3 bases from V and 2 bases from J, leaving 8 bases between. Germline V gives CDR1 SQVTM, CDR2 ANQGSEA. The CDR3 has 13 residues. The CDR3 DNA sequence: TGCAGCGTTGAGAGGGAGCCCTACAATGAGCAGTTCTTC. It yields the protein CSVEREPYNEQFF.

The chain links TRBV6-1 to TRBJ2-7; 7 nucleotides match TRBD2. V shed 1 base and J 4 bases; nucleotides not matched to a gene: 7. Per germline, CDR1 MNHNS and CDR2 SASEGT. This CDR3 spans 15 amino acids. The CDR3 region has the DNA TGTGCCAGCAGTGAAGGGGGGGGTGGTAGTTACGAGCAGTACTTC. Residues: CASSEGGGGSYEQYF.

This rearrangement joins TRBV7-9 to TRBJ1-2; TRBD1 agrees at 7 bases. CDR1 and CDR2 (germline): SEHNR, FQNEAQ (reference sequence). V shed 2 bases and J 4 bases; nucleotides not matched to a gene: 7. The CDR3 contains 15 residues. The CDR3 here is CASSLKGAYLYGYTF. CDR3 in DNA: TGTGCCAGCAGCTTAAAGGGGGCCTACCTCTATGGCTACACCTTC.

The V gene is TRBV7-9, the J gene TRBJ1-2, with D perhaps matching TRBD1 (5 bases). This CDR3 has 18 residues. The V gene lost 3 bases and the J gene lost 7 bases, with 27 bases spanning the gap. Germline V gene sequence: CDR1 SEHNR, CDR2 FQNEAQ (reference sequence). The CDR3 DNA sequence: TGTGCCAGCAGCTTTTTACCGTCTCTCGGCAGGGCAGTGGGTGGCTACACCTTC. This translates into CASSFLPSLGRAVGGYTF.

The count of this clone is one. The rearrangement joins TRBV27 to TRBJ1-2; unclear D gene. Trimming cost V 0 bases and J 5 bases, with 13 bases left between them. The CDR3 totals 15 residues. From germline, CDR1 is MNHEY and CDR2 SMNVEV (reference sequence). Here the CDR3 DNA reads TGTGCCAGCAGTTTATCGAAACCGGGGATGTATGGCTACACCTTC. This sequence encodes CASSLSKPGMYGYTF.

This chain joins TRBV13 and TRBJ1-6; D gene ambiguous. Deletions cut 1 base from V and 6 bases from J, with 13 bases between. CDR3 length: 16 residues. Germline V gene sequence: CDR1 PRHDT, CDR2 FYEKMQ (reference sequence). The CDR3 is CASSLVSGEGNSPLHF. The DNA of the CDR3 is TGTGCCAGCAGCTTAGTGAGTGGAGAAGGTAATTCACCCCTCCACTTT.

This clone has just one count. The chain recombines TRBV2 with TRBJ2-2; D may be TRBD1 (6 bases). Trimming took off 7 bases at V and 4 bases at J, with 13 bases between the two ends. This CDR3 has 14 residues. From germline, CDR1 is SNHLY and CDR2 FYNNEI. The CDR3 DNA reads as TGTGCCAGCATTGCCAGGGGCCCCACCGGGGAGCTGTTTTTT. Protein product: CASIARGPTGELFF. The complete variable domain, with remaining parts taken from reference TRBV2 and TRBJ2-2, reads EPEVTQTPSHQVTQMGQEVILRCVPISNHLYFYWYRQILGQKVEFLVSFYNNEISEKSEIFDDQFSVERPDGSNFTLKIRSTKLEDSAMYFCASIARGPTGELFFGEGSRLTVL.

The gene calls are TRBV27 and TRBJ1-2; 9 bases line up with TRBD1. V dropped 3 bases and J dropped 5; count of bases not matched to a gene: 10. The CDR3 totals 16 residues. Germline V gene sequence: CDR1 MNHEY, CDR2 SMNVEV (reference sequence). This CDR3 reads CASSFHGTGSLYGYTF. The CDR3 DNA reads TGTGCCAGCAGTTTCCACGGGACAGGGTCGTTGTATGGCTACACCTTC.

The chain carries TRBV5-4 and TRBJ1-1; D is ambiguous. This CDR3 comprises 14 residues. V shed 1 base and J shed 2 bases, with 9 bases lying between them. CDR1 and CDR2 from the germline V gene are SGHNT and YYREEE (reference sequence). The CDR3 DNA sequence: TGTGCCAGCAGCTTGTCGTCTCCTAACACTGAAGCTTTCTTT. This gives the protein CASSLSSPNTEAFF. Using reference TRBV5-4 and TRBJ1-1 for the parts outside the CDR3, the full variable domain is ETGVTQSPTHLIKTRGQQVTLRCSSQSGHNTVSWYQQALGQGPQFIFQYYREEENGRGNFPPRFSGLQFPNYSSELNVNALELDDSALYLCASSLSSPNTEAFFGQGTRLTVV.